This T cell receptor (beta chain) was observed in a study of blood T cell repertoires in COVID-19. This CDR3 has 14 residues. Germline assignment: CDR1 SGHTA and CDR2 FQGNSA. The V gene end was trimmed by 5 bases and the J gene end by 0 bases; junction bases not matched to a gene: 2. Allocation to cohorts depended on clinical history reported by the participants. Repertoires were generated with immunoSEQ multiplex PCR, while TCRdb's copy carries only in-frame clones and drops some. The repertoire holds over 200,000 clones, with 80% to 90% as singletons. The chain couples TRBV7-2 to TRBJ2-7, with 9 bases lining up with TRBD1. Sequenced input: PBMCs or T cells enriched from blood (not recorded which). The clonotype originates from a woman in her thirties who had been exposed to COVID-19. The CDR3 loop is CASSATGGSYEQYF. Here the CDR3 DNA reads TGTGCCAGCAGCGCGACAGGGGGCTCCTACGAGCAGTACTTC.